This TCR beta chain was retrieved from a study of response to subunit inactivated influenza vaccine. A word on this clonotype: Its target is not known.

TCRdb itself ran the RT-PCR reads through MiXCR, one entry per CDR3 protein. The repertoire consists of about 830,000 distinct CDR3 sequences, with about 18% occurring once and the leading ten covering 9.5% to 13%. Germline loops: CDR1 WSHSY, CDR2 SAAADI. This CDR3 comprises 16 residues. V shed 6 bases and J 2 bases; nucleotides not matched to a gene: 7. The study's findings and limits: Authors suggested seasonal influenza vaccinations each recruit few new T cells.

The chain couples TRBV10-2 to TRBJ2-2; 9 nucleotides match TRBD2. The receptor comes from a middle-aged man who received an inactivated influenza vaccine. The specimen was PBMCs from blood, collected roughly 5 days after vaccination. This CDR3 is CASRPGTSRNTGELFF. CDR3 bases: TGCGCCAGCAGGCCCGGGACTAGCAGAAACACCGGGGAGCTGTTTTTT.